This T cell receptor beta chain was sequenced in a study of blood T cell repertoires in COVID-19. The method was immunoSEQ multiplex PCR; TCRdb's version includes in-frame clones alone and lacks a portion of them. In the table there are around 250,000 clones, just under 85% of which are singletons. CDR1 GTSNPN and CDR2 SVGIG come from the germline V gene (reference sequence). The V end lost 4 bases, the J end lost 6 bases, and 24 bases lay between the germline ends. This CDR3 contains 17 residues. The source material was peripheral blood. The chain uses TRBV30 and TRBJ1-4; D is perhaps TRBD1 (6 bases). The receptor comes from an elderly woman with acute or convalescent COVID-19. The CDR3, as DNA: TGTGCCTGGAAAAGGGAGGGGGAAAGGGGACCTGATGAAAAACTGTTTTTT. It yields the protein CAWKREGERGPDEKLFF. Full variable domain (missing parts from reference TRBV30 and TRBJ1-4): SQTIHQWPATLVQPVGSPLSLECTVEGTSNPNLYWYRQAAGRGLQLLFYSVGIGQISSEVPQNLSASRPQDRQFILSSKKLLLSDSGFYLCAWKREGERGPDEKLFFGSGTQLSVL.